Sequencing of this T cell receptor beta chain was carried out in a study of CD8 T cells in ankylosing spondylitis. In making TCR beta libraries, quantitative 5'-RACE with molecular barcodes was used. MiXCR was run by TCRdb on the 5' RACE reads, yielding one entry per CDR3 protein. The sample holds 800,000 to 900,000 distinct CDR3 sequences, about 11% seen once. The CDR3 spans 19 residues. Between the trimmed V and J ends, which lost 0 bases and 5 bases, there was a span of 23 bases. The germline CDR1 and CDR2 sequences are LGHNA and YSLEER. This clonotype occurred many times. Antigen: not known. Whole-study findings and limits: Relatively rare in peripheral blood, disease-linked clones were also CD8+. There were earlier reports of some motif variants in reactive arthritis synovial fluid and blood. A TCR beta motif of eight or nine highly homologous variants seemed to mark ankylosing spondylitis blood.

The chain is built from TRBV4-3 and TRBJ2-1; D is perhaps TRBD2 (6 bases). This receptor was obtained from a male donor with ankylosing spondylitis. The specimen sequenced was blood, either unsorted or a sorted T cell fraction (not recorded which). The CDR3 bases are TGCGCCAGCAGCCAAGATCCGGCTTGGAGGGGCGGGAAACACAATGAGCAGTTCTTC. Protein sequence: CASSQDPAWRGGKHNEQFF.